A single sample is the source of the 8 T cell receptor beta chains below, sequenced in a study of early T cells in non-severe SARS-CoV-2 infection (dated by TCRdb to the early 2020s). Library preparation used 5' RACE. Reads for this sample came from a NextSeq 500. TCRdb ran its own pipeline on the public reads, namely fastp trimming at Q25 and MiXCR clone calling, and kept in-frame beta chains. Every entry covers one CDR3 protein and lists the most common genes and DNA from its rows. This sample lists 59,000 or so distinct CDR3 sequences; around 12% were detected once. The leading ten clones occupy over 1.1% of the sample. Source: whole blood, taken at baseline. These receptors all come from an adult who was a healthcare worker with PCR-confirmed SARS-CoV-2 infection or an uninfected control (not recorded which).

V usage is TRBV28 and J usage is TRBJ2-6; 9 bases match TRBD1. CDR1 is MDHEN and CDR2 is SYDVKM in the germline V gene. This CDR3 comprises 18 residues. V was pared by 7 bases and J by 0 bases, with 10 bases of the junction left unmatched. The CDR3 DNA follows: TGTGCCAGCAATGACAGGGGGGACCCCCTCTCTGGGGCCAACGTCCTGACTTTC. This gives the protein CASNDRGDPLSGANVLTF.

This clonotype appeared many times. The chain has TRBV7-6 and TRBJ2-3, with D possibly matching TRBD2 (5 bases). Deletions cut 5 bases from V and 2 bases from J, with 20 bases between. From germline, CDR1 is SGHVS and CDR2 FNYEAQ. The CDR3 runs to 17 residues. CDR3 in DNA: TGTGCCAGCAGCGGAGGTGGAGGACTGACATACACAGATACGCAGTATTTT. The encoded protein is CASSGGGGLTYTDTQYF.

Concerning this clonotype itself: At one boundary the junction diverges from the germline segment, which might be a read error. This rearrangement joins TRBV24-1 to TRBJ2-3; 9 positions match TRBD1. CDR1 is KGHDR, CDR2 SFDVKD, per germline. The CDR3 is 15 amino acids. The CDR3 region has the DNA TGTGCCACCAGTGACATACAGGGGGCCGGAGATGCGCAGTATTTT. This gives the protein CATSDIQGAGDAQYF.

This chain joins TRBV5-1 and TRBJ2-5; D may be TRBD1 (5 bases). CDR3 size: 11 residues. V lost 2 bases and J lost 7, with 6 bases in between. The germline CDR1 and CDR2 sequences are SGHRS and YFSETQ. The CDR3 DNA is TGCGCCAGCAGCTTCGACAGGACCCAGTACTTC. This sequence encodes CASSFDRTQYF.

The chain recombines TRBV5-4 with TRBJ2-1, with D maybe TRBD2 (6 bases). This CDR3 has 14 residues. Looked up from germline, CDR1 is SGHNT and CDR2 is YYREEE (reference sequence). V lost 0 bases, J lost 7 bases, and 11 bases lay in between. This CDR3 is CASSLAGSWNEQFF. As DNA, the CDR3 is TGTGCCAGCAGCTTGGCCGGGAGTTGGAATGAGCAGTTCTTC.

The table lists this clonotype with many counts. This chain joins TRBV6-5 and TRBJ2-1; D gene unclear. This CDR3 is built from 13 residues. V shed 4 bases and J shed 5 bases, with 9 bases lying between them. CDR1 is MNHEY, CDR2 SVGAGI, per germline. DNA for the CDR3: TGTGCCAGCAGTTTAGGGTCCAACAATGAGCAGTTCTTC. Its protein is CASSLGSNNEQFF.

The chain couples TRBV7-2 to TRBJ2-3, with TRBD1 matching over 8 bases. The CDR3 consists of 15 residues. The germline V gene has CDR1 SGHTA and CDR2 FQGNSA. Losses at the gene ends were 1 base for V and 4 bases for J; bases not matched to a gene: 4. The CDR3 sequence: CASSLVRGRADTQYF. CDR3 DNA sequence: TGTGCCAGCAGCTTAGTCAGGGGGCGGGCAGATACGCAGTATTTT. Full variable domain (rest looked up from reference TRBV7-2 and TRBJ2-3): GAGVSQSPSNKVTEKGKDVELRCDPISGHTALYWYRQSLGQGLEFLIYFQGNSAPDKSGLPSDRFSAERTGGSVSTLTIQRTQQEDSAVYLCASSLVRGRADTQYFGPGTRLTVL.

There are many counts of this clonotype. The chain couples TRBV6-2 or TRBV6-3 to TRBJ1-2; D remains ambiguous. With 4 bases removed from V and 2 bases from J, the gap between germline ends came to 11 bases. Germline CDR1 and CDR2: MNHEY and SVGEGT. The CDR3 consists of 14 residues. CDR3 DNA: TGTGCCAGCAGTTCGCCGAATCGGAACTATGGCTACACCTTC. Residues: CASSSPNRNYGYTF.